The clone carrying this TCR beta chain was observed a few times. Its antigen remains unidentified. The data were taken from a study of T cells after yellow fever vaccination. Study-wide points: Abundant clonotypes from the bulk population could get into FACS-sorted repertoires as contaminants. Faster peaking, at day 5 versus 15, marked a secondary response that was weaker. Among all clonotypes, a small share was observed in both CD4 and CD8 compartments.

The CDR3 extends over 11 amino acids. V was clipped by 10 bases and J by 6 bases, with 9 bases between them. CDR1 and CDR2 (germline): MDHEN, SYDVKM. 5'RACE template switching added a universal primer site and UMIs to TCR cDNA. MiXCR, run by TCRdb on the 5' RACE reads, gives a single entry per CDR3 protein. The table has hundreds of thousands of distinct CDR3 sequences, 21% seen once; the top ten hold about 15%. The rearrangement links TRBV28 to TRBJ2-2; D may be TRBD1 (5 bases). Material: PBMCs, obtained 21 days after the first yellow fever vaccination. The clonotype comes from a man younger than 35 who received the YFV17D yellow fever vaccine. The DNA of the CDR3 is TGTGCCATCAGGGTCGCCGGGGAGCTGTTTTTT. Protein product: CAIRVAGELFF.